The clone carrying this T cell receptor beta chain was detected only a few times. The data stem from a study of cytomegalovirus exposure and HLA in healthy donors. Germline CDR1 is SGHVS and CDR2 is FQNEAQ. This CDR3 contains 14 residues. With 0 bases removed from V and 5 bases from J, the gap between germline ends came to 9 bases. Primers: 60 Vbeta forward and 13 Jbeta reverse. Only in-frame clones appear in the TCRdb table, and some are missing; sequencing was by immunoSEQ multiplex PCR. The data contain approximately 83,000 clones, about 84% of them singletons. This TCR derives from a man aged 18 to 29 in good health and CMV-seronegative. The J gene is TRBJ2-3, the V gene TRBV7-8, with D possibly matching TRBD2 (5 bases). Input material: PBMCs. CDR3 sequence reads: CASSLALGVDTQYF. Here the CDR3 DNA reads TGTGCCAGCAGCTTAGCGCTCGGGGTAGATACGCAGTATTTT. The full variable domain, rest sourced from reference TRBV7-8 and TRBJ2-3, is GAGVSQSPRYKVAKRGQDVALRCDPISGHVSLFWYQQALGQGPEFLTYFQNEAQLDKSGLPSDRFFAERPEGSVSTLKIQRTQQEDSAVYLCASSLALGVDTQYFGPGTRLTVL.